This is a list of T cell receptor beta chains from one sample in a study of T cell responses to AZD1222 COVID-19 vaccine. Using immunoSEQ multiplex PCR, the repertoire was profiled, and TCRdb retains in-frame clones only, with some absent. The sample carries about 270,000 clones, about 94% recorded once. The sequencing used peripheral blood, collected 28 days after the second AZD1222 dose. These receptors came from an adult who received the AZD1222 COVID-19 vaccine. Each CDR3 is given with its conserved first and last residue. D genes are given only for firm matches. A clone size is listed for some rows: how often the clone was seen (once, few, many), or a class if it is expanded.

j_call,v_call,clone_size,d_call,cdr3_nt,cdr3_aa
TRBJ2-7,TRBV19,-,TRBD1,TGTGCCAGTAGTATTGGAGGACAGGGACTCGGGCAGTACTTC,CASSIGGQGLGQYF
TRBJ1-5,TRBV6-2/TRBV6-3,once,TRBD1,TGTGCCAGCAGTTACCCTCCTTGGACAGGGTTAGGGCATCAGCCCCAGCATTTT,CASSYPPWTGLGHQPQHF
TRBJ2-7,TRBV30,-,-,TGTGCCTGGAGTGTACTGAGGGTTCTAGGGAGCGAGCAGTACTTC,CAWSVLRVLGSEQYF
TRBJ1-5,TRBV18,once,TRBD1,TGTGCCAGCTCACTTGACAGGGGGATGCCCCAGCATTTT,CASSLDRGMPQHF
TRBJ2-7,TRBV6-2/TRBV6-3,once,-,TGTGCCAGCAGCCCGTATTTTGCCGGAGCCTACGAGCAGTACTTC,CASSPYFAGAYEQYF
TRBJ1-1,TRBV21-1,-,-,TGTGCCAGCGAGACGGATTGGGGACACATGAACACTGAAGCTTTCTTT,CASETDWGHMNTEAFF
TRBJ2-1,TRBV5-4,-,-,TGTGCCAGCAGTGCTGTGGTCGGTATCGATGAGCAGTTCTTC,CASSAVVGIDEQFF
TRBJ1-5,TRBV18,-,-,TGTGCCAGCGCCGACAGTGAAAATCAGCCCCAGCATTTT,CASADSENQPQHF
TRBJ2-7,TRBV5-1,-,-,TGCGCCAGCACCGAGGACTTTGGATCCAGCGAGCAGTACTTC,CASTEDFGSSEQYF
TRBJ1-3,TRBV7-9,-,-,TGTGCCAGCAGCCCGACAGGAGGGGGAAACACCATATATTTT,CASSPTGGGNTIYF
TRBJ2-1,TRBV13,-,TRBD1,TGTGCCAGCAGCTTAGCCGGACAGGGGTACAATGAGCAGTTCTTC,CASSLAGQGYNEQFF
TRBJ1-3,TRBV19,-,-,TGTGCCAGTAGTACCGGGACCAACTCTGGAAACACCATATATTTT,CASSTGTNSGNTIYF
TRBJ1-1,TRBV6-2/TRBV6-3,-,-,TGTGCCAGCAGCCTAACAGGTCACATGAACACTGAAGCTTTCTTT,CASSLTGHMNTEAFF
TRBJ2-5,TRBV9,-,-,TGTGCCAGCAGCTCAACCCCGGGAGTTCGGAGAGAGACCCAGTACTTC,CASSSTPGVRRETQYF
TRBJ2-1,TRBV6-5,-,-,TGTGCCAGCAGTTTAGCGGAGGGACCTTACAATGAGCAGTTCTTC,CASSLAEGPYNEQFF
TRBJ2-1,TRBV15,-,-,TGTGCCACCAGCAGAGAGAGAGCGCCGTCCTACAATGAGCAGTTCTTC,CATSRERAPSYNEQFF
TRBJ2-1,TRBV6-5,-,-,TGTGCCAGCAGTCCGAGCGGGCCTCGAATCAATGAGCAGTTCTTC,CASSPSGPRINEQFF
TRBJ2-2,TRBV5-4,-,TRBD1,TGTGCCAGCAGCTCCTTCGGACAGGGGAACACCGGGGAGCTGTTTTTT,CASSSFGQGNTGELFF
TRBJ1-6,TRBV19,-,-,TGTGCCAGTAGTATAGATACTCGGCGACCCCTCCACTTT,CASSIDTRRPLHF
TRBJ2-1,TRBV2,-,-,TGTGCCAGCACCCAAGTGAGGAACTACAATGAGCAGTTCTTC,CASTQVRNYNEQFF
TRBJ2-5,TRBV3-1/TRBV3-2,-,-,TGTGCCAGCAGCCCCCAACAGGGAGGGGAGACCCAGTACTTC,CASSPQQGGETQYF
TRBJ2-5,TRBV7-3,-,TRBD1,TGTGCCAGCAGCTCACAGCCCGCAGGGGGCCTGGAGACCCAGTACTTC,CASSSQPAGGLETQYF
TRBJ2-7,TRBV6-2/TRBV6-3,-,-,TGTGCCAGCAGCCAAGGGCGGTCAGGAGGGCCCTACGAGCAGTACTTC,CASSQGRSGGPYEQYF
TRBJ2-6,TRBV18,-,-,TGTGCCAGCTCCACGACCAGCTCTGGGTCTGGGGCCAACGTCCTGACTTTC,CASSTTSSGSGANVLTF
TRBJ1-1,TRBV20-1,few,-,TGCAGTTTTAACAGGAACACTGAAGCTTTCTTT,CSFNRNTEAFF
TRBJ1-3,TRBV3-1/TRBV3-2,-,-,TGTGCCAGCAGCCGCGCCGCCTTATCTGGAAACACCATATATTTT,CASSRAALSGNTIYF
TRBJ1-6,TRBV28,-,TRBD1,TGTGCCAGCAGTCTACCAGGGACAGCTAATTCACCCCTCCACTTT,CASSLPGTANSPLHF
TRBJ2-7,TRBV3-1/TRBV3-2,once,-,TGTGCCAGCAGCCAGAACAGGGCCTACGAGCAGTACTTC,CASSQNRAYEQYF
TRBJ2-1,TRBV6-5,once,-,TGTGCCAGCAGTTACTCGTCTGGTCCCTACAATGAGCAGTTCTTC,CASSYSSGPYNEQFF
TRBJ1-2,TRBV29-1,-,-,TGCAGCGTGGGCCATAACTATGGCTACACCTTC,CSVGHNYGYTF
TRBJ1-2,TRBV7-2,-,-,TGTGCCAGCAGCTACAAACCGGGGGACTATGGCTACACCTTC,CASSYKPGDYGYTF
TRBJ2-2,TRBV28,-,-,TGTGCCAGCAGTCCGCAGGGTAGTGGCACCGGGGAGCTGTTTTTT,CASSPQGSGTGELFF
TRBJ1-5,TRBV3-1/TRBV3-2,-,-,TGTGCCAGCAGCCAAGGCAGGCAGCCCCAGCATTTT,CASSQGRQPQHF
TRBJ1-6,TRBV6-5,-,-,TGTGCCAGCAGTAAGACAGGAGTTAATTCACCCCTCCACTTT,CASSKTGVNSPLHF
TRBJ1-2,TRBV5-1,-,-,TGCGCCAGCAGCTCCTATGCAGGGAACTATGGCTACACCTTC,CASSSYAGNYGYTF
TRBJ2-7,TRBV3-1/TRBV3-2,-,TRBD2,TGTGCCAGCAGCCAAGATCACGGGGGGGCCTCCTACGAGCAGTACTTC,CASSQDHGGASYEQYF
TRBJ1-2,TRBV18,-,-,TGTGCCAGCTCACCTGCCCTTTCAAATTCTAACTATGGCTACACCTTC,CASSPALSNSNYGYTF
TRBJ2-3,TRBV6-5,-,-,TGTGCCAGCAGTTATTCGGGGAGAGGGACAGATACGCAGTATTTT,CASSYSGRGTDTQYF
TRBJ2-1,TRBV7-9,-,TRBD2,TGTGCCAGCAGCCGGCTAGCGGCCCGCTCCTACAATGAGCAGTTCTTC,CASSRLAARSYNEQFF
TRBJ1-1,TRBV28,-,-,TGTGCCAGCAGTTTAAGATTGAACACTGAAGCTTTCTTT,CASSLRLNTEAFF
TRBJ2-1,TRBV28,-,-,TGTGCCAGCAGTCTACCACAGAGCTCCTACAATGAGCAGTTCTTC,CASSLPQSSYNEQFF
TRBJ1-2,TRBV6-5,once,-,TGTGCCAGCAGCCCCGTGGATTTTAACTATGGCTACACCTTC,CASSPVDFNYGYTF
TRBJ1-5,TRBV2,-,-,TGTGCCAGCACCGGGAACTCAGGGAATCAGCCCCAGCATTTT,CASTGNSGNQPQHF
TRBJ2-7,TRBV3-1/TRBV3-2,-,-,TGTGCCAGCAGCCAAGCAAGGAACGGCGAGCAGTACTTC,CASSQARNGEQYF
TRBJ1-1,TRBV2,-,-,TGTGCCAGCAGTAAGGACGGAAGCAACACTGAAGCTTTCTTT,CASSKDGSNTEAFF